These 31 T cell receptor beta chains were sequenced from one sample in a study of CXCR3-negative and CXCR3-positive naive CD8 T cells. The TRB cDNA libraries were prepared by 5' RACE with UMI labels. TCRdb reprocessed the 5' RACE reads; each CDR3 protein has one entry and no DNA is given. The sample has roughly 30,000 distinct CDR3 sequences; the top ten hold roughly 10%. Sequenced material: memory CD8+ T cells from blood. The receptors originated from a human donor in good health. Some clones in this sample may be carry-over from other donors' samples.

The V gene is TRBV12-3 or TRBV12-4, the J gene TRBJ2-7. This CDR3 is built from 12 residues. CDR3: CASSLIGNEQYF.

This sequence joins TRBV10-3 and TRBJ2-1; the D call of TRBD2 rests on TCRdb alone, since no DNA is present to check it. Per the germline V gene, CDR1 is ENHRY and CDR2 is SYGVKD. CDR3 length equals 16 residues. CDR3 in amino acids: CAISVSSGSSYNEQFF.

The CDR3: CASSLIAGNEQFF. The chain links TRBV7-9 to TRBJ2-1. CDR1 is SEHNR and CDR2 is FQNEAQ in the germline V gene (reference sequence). The CDR3 sequence is 13 residues long.

The chain carries TRBV29-1 and TRBJ2-7; TCRdb returns TRBD1, unconfirmable since there is no DNA. From germline, CDR1 is SQVTM and CDR2 ANQGSEA. The CDR3 runs to 14 residues. CDR3 amino acids: CSVLPGGGSNEQYF.

The chain links TRBV29-1 to TRBJ1-1; TCRdb lists TRBD1, though no DNA is available to test this call. This CDR3 region has 14 residues. The germline V gene encodes CDR1 SQVTM and CDR2 ANQGSEA. CDR3: CSVLLAEPGQGAFF.

The chain couples TRBV5-8 to TRBJ2-1; with no DNA, the TCRdb D assignment of TRBD2 cannot be verified. Germline assignment: CDR1 SGHTS and CDR2 YDEGEE. This CDR3 has 15 amino acids. CDR3 sequence reads: CASSTLAGGRNEQFF.

This rearrangement joins TRBV12-3 or TRBV12-4 to TRBJ2-2. The CDR3 runs to 12 residues. This CDR3 is CASTPGAGELFF.

This chain connects TRBV4-3 to TRBJ2-1; TCRdb's D gene call, TRBD2, goes unchecked for lack of DNA. Germline CDR1 LGHNA, CDR2 YSLEER. The CDR3 consists of 17 residues. CDR3 amino acids: CASSQGGLSSSYNEQFF.

The chain has TRBV7-8 and TRBJ2-7; the TCRdb call, TRBD1, lacks DNA for checking. CDR1 and CDR2 from the germline V gene are SGHVS and FQNEAQ. This CDR3 is 14 amino acids long. CDR3 amino acids: CASSLGQGINEQYF. Using reference TRBV7-8 and TRBJ2-7 for the parts outside the CDR3, the full variable domain is GAGVSQSPRYKVAKRGQDVALRCDPISGHVSLFWYQQALGQGPEFLTYFQNEAQLDKSGLPSDRFFAERPEGSVSTLKIQRTQQEDSAVYLCASSLGQGINEQYFGPGTRLTVT.

The CDR3 protein is CATSGQGSGANVLTF. V and J are TRBV15 and TRBJ2-6. The CDR3 has 15 residues. Germline V gene sequence: CDR1 LNHNV, CDR2 YYDKDF (reference sequence).

The chain is built from TRBV7-2 and TRBJ2-7. Looked up from germline, CDR1 is SGHTA and CDR2 is FQGNSA. This CDR3 region has 13 residues. The CDR3 sequence is CASSLSSPYEQYF.

The rearrangement uses TRBV20-1 and TRBJ2-7; TCRdb reports TRBD2, a call that lacks DNA to check it against. This CDR3 contains 14 residues. CDR1 DFQATT and CDR2 SNEGSKA come from the germline V gene (reference sequence). CDR3 residues: CSARGLADSYEQYF.

The chain uses TRBV10-3 and TRBJ2-7. The length of the CDR3 is 11 residues. Germline-derived CDR1 and CDR2 are ENHRY and SYGVKD. The CDR3 protein is CAISNSYEQYF.

CDR3 amino acids: CASSLDEDRAYNEQFF. This rearrangement joins TRBV7-6 to TRBJ2-1; TCRdb's D call, TRBD1, is unchecked because there is no DNA. Per germline, CDR1 SGHVS and CDR2 FNYEAQ. CDR3 length: 16 amino acids.

The V and J genes are TRBV7-6 and TRBJ2-7; TCRdb picks TRBD1, but there is no DNA to check that call. The CDR3 has 13 amino acids. The germline CDR1 and CDR2 sequences are SGHVS and FNYEAQ. CDR3 region: CASGKGDNYEQYF.

This chain joins TRBV29-1 and TRBJ2-1; TCRdb's D call, TRBD1, is unchecked because there is no DNA. In germline, CDR1 is SQVTM, CDR2 ANQGSEA. This CDR3 spans 14 amino acids. The CDR3 sequence is CSVRRTGKGNEQFF.

Its frequency marks this clonotype as medium-sized. CDR3 residues: CAIKSGTGGQETQYF. This chain joins TRBV10-3 and TRBJ2-5; TCRdb proposes TRBD1, but this gene call is untestable without DNA. The CDR3 loop spans 15 amino acids. The germline gives CDR1 ENHRY, CDR2 SYGVKD.

CDR3 sequence: CASSLGAGGSYEQYF. The chain uses TRBV7-9 and TRBJ2-7; as DNA is missing, the TRBD2 call by TCRdb cannot be tested. The V gene's germline CDR1 is SEHNR and CDR2 FQNEAQ (reference sequence). There are 15 residues in the CDR3.

The V gene is TRBV4-3, the J gene TRBJ2-7; TCRdb picks TRBD1, but there is no DNA to check that call. The CDR3 runs 15 residues. The germline V gene encodes CDR1 LGHNA and CDR2 YSLEER. The CDR3 sequence: CASSQEGQGFHEQYF.

Here the CDR3 reads CASSQAGLAGGIEDRELFF. The genes are TRBV4-2 and TRBJ2-2; checking the TCRdb D call of TRBD2 is not possible without DNA. This CDR3 has 19 residues. CDR1 and CDR2 (germline): LGHNA, YNFKEQ.

The rearrangement uses TRBV5-8 and TRBJ2-7; TCRdb reports TRBD1, a call that lacks DNA to check it against. The CDR3 extends over 13 amino acids. The V gene's germline CDR1 is SGHTS and CDR2 YDEGEE. CDR3 in amino acids: CASSWQGSSEQYF.

CDR3 sequence reads: CSASSRTDNVLTF. The J gene is TRBJ2-6, the V gene TRBV20-1. There are 13 residues in the CDR3. Germline V gives CDR1 DFQATT, CDR2 SNEGSKA (reference sequence).

The CDR3 is CASSYDGVGQPQHF. The V call is TRBV6-2 or TRBV6-3, the J call TRBJ1-5. This CDR3 has 14 residues. Germline V lookup: CDR1 MNHEY, CDR2 SVGEGT.

By frequency, this clonotype is medium-sized. CDR3 in amino acids: CSVERQVNTGELFF. The V call is TRBV29-1, the J call TRBJ2-2. Germline V gives CDR1 SQVTM, CDR2 ANQGSEA. The CDR3 contains 14 residues.

The chain joins TRBV7-9 to TRBJ1-1; TCRdb's D call, TRBD1, is unchecked because there is no DNA. The germline gives CDR1 SEHNR, CDR2 FQNEAQ (reference sequence). CDR3 length: 12 amino acids. CDR3 sequence reads: CASSLAGAYAFF.

The V call is TRBV25-1, the J call TRBJ2-5; checking the TCRdb D call of TRBD1 is not possible without DNA. The CDR3 spans 15 residues. The germline gives CDR1 MGHDK, CDR2 SYGVNS. The CDR3 protein is CASSEGQAPWETQYF. Using reference TRBV25-1 and TRBJ2-5 for the parts outside the CDR3, the full variable domain is EADIYQTPRYLVIGTGKKITLECSQTMGHDKMYWYQQDPGMELHLIHYSYGVNSTEKGDLSSESTVSRIRTEHFPLTLESARPSHTSQYLCASSEGQAPWETQYFGPGTRLLVL.

The chain employs TRBV9 and TRBJ1-6; TCRdb calls TRBD1, which cannot be checked without DNA. This CDR3 is 18 amino acids long. The germline CDR1 and CDR2 sequences are SGDLS and YYNGEE. CDR3 residues: CASSPQDSLDSRDSPLHF.

V and J are TRBV27 and TRBJ1-6; TCRdb reports TRBD1, a call that lacks DNA to check it against. The CDR3 extends over 18 amino acids. From germline, CDR1 is MNHEY and CDR2 SMNVEV (reference sequence). CDR3 in amino acids: CASSYTAVLTGGNSPLHF.

The chain links TRBV6-2 or TRBV6-3 to TRBJ2-2. This CDR3 has 14 amino acids. Germline values: CDR1 MNHEY, CDR2 SVGEGT. CDR3 sequence reads: CASSYSTDTGELFF.

V and J are TRBV30 and TRBJ2-1; TCRdb lists TRBD2, though no DNA is available to test this call. This CDR3 contains 16 residues. The germline CDR1 and CDR2 sequences are GTSNPN and SVGIG (reference sequence). CDR3 sequence reads: CAWSNQRQTSYNEQFF.

By frequency, this clonotype is medium-sized (0.01 to 0.1%). The chain employs TRBV20-1 and TRBJ2-7; TCRdb proposes TRBD1, but this gene call is untestable without DNA. This CDR3 region has 15 residues. The germline CDR1 and CDR2 sequences are DFQATT and SNEGSKA (reference sequence). CDR3 sequence reads: CSARPPGREVHEQYF.